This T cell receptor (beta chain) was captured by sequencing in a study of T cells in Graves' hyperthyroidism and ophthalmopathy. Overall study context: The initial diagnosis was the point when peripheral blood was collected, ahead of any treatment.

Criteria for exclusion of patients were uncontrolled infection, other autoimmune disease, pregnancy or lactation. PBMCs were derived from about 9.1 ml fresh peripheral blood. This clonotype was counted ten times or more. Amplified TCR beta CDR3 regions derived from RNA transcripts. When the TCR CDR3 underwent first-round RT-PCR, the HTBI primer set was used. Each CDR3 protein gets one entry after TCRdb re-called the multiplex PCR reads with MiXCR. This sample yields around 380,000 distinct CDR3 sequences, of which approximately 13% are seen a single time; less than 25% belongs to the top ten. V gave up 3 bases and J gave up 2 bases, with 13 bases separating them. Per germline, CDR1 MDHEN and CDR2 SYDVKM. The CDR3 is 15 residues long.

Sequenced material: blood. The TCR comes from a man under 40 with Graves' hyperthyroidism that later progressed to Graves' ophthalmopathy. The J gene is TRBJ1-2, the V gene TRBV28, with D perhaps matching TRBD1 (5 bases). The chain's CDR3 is CASSFSGLTNYGYTF. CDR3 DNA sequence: TGTGCCAGCAGTTTTTCGGGACTGACGAACTATGGCTACACCTTC.